These T cell receptor beta chains were read from a single sample in a study of T-cell memory formation after mild COVID-19. TCRdb passed the 5' RACE reads through MiXCR, listing each CDR3 protein once. This table has about 130,000 distinct CDR3 sequences, about 17% appearing once. Sequencing was performed on PBMCs or a T cell subset sorted from them (not recorded which). These TCRs come from a man younger than 35 who had mild COVID-19 (a few samples of this study predate the infection). Cell type and time point are not known. Each CDR3 is given with its conserved first and last residue. The D gene is left open where the match is weak. Size values are once, few and many counts, or a class for expanded clones, and some rows have none.

size,V,D,J,CDR3,DNA
few,TRBV7-2,TRBD2,TRBJ2-1,CASSLERGAYNEQFF,TGTGCCAGCAGCCTAGAGCGGGGGGCCTACAATGAGCAGTTCTTC
-,TRBV4-1,-,TRBJ2-7,CASRPAGRNFSYEQYF,TGCGCCAGCCGTCCGGCGGGGCGAAACTTCTCCTACGAGCAGTACTTC
-,TRBV5-1,-,TRBJ1-3,CASSVTEPGNTIYF,TGCGCCAGCAGCGTGACAGAGCCTGGAAACACCATATATTTT
many,TRBV5-1,-,TRBJ2-1,CASSSTVGGYNEQFF,TGCGCCAGCAGCTCCACCGTGGGGGGATACAATGAGCAGTTCTTC
few,TRBV7-3,-,TRBJ2-1,CASSLARGPLNEQFF,TGTGCCAGCAGCTTAGCCCGGGGGCCCTTGAATGAGCAGTTCTTC
few,TRBV7-2,TRBD1,TRBJ1-6,CASSFRDRASPLHF,TGTGCCAGCAGCTTCCGGGACAGGGCTTCACCCCTCCACTTT
many,TRBV4-3,-,TRBJ2-5,CASSQDPRTGRETQYF,TGCGCCAGCAGCCAAGATCCCCGGACCGGGCGGGAGACCCAGTACTTC
-,TRBV9,-,TRBJ2-5,CASSVAAGSRGETQYF,TGTGCCAGCAGCGTAGCAGCAGGGTCGAGGGGAGAGACCCAGTACTTC
few,TRBV20-1,-,TRBJ1-5,CSASVGSLYSNQPQHF,TGCAGTGCTAGCGTTGGCAGCCTTTATAGCAATCAGCCCCAGCATTTT
-,TRBV6-1,-,TRBJ2-1,CASSVRGAPYNEQFF,TGTGCCAGCAGTGTGCGAGGGGCCCCCTACAATGAGCAGTTCTTC
-,TRBV6-5,TRBD1,TRBJ1-6,CASSYGRTGNSPLHF,TGTGCCAGCAGTTACGGGAGGACAGGAAATTCACCCCTCCACTTT
-,TRBV24-1,-,TRBJ1-2,CATWDNNYGYTF,TGTGCCACCTGGGATAATAACTATGGCTACACCTTC
-,TRBV11-2,-,TRBJ2-2,CASSPARWGNTGELFF,TGTGCCAGCTCACCGGCCCGCTGGGGGAACACCGGGGAGCTGTTTTTT
few,TRBV5-1,-,TRBJ2-5,CASSSTGPVETQYF,TGCGCCAGCAGCTCCACAGGGCCGGTAGAGACCCAGTACTTC
many,TRBV7-2,TRBD2,TRBJ2-3,CASSPGGGDTQYF,TGTGCCAGCAGCCCCGGGGGGGGAGATACGCAGTATTTT
once,TRBV7-2,TRBD1,TRBJ1-5,CASSLEQGAYQPQHF,TGTGCCAGCAGCTTAGAGCAGGGGGCTTATCAGCCCCAGCATTTT
few,TRBV6-6,TRBD1,TRBJ1-2,CASSYRTGDYGYTF,TGTGCCAGCAGTTACCGGACAGGGGACTATGGCTACACCTTC
-,TRBV20-1,TRBD2,TRBJ2-1,CSARSPWTSGGVQNEQFF,TGCAGTGCTAGATCACCCTGGACTAGCGGGGGGGTTCAGAATGAGCAGTTCTTC